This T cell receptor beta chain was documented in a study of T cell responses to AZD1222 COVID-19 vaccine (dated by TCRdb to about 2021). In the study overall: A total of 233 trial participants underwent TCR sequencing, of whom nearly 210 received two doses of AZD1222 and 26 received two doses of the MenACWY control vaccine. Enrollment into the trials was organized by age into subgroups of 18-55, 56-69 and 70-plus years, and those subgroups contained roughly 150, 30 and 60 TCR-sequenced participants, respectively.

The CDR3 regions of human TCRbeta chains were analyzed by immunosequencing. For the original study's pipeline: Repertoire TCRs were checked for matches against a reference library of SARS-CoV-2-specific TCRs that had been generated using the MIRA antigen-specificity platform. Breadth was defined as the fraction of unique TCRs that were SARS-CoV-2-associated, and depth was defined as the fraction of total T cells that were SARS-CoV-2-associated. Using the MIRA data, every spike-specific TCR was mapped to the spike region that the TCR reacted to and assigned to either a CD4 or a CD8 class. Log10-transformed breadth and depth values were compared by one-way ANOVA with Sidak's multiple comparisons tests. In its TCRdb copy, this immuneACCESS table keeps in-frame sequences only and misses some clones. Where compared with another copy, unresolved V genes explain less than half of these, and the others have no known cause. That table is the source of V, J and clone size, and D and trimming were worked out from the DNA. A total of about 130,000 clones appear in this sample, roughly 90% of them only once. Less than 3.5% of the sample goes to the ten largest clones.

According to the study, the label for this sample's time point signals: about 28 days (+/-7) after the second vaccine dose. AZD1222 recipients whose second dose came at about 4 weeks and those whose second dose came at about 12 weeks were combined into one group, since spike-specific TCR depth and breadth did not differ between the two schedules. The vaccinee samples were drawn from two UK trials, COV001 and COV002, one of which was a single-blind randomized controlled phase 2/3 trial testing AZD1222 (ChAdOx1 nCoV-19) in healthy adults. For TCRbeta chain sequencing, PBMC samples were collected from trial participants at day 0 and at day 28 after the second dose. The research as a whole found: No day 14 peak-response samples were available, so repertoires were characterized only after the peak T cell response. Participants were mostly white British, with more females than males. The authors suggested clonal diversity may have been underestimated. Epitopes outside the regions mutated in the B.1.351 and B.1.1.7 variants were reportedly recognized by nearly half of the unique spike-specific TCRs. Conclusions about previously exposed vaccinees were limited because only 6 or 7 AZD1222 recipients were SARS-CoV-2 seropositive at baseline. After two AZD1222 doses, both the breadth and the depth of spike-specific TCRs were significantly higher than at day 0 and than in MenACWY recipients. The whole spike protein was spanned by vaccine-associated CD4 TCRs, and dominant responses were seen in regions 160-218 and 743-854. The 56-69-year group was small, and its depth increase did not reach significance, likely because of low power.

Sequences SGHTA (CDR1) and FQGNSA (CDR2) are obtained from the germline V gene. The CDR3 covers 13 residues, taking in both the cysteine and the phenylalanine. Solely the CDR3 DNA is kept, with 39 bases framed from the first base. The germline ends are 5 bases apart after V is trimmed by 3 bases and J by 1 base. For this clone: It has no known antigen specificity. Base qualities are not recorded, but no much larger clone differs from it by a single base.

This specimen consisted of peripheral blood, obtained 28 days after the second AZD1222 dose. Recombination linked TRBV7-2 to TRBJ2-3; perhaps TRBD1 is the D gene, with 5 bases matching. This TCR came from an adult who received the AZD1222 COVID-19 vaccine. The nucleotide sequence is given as TGTGCCAGCAGCTTCAGGGGCACAGATACGCAGTATTTT. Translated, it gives CASSFRGTDTQYF.